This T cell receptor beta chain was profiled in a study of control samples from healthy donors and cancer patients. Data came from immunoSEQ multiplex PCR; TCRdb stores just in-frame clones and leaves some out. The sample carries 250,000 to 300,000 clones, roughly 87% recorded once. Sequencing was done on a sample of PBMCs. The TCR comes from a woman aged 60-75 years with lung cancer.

The CDR3 coding sequence is TGTGCCAGCAGGCAACAGGGGAACTCCTACGAGCAGTACTTC. Its protein is CASRQQGNSYEQYF. This sequence joins TRBV2 and TRBJ2-7; TRBD1 agrees at 7 bases. Germline values: CDR1 SNHLY, CDR2 FYNNEI. The CDR3 extends over 14 amino acids. J gave up 0 bases and V 6 bases, and 5 bases lay outside the gene matches.